A selection of T cell receptor beta chains follows, all from one sample in a study of somatic mutations in cytotoxic T cells in rheumatoid arthritis. Measured with immunoSEQ multiplex PCR; TCRdb has only the in-frame clones, and not every one. The sample lists around 29,000 clones, approximately 78% occurring once. Source material: CD8+ T cells sorted from blood. The receptors derive from an adult with rheumatoid arthritis. The CDR3 runs from the conserved cysteine through the conserved F or W. D genes are given only for firm matches. Rows may omit the clone size; those that give it use once, few, many or a size class.

D gene,J gene,V gene,clone size,CDR3 protein,CDR3 DNA
.,TRBJ2-2,TRBV28,.,CASSPRLRFTGELFF,TGTGCCAGCAGTCCTCGACTACGATTCACCGGGGAGCTGTTTTTT
.,TRBJ1-2,TRBV6-5,.,CASSYRQGANYTF,TGTGCCAGCAGTTACCGCCAAGGTGCAAATTACACCTTC
.,TRBJ1-6,TRBV10-2,.,CASSENSWGNSPLHF,TGCGCCAGCAGTGAGAATAGTTGGGGGAATTCACCCCTCCACTTT
.,TRBJ1-2,TRBV4-2,.,CASSQAVDLINYGYTF,TGTGCCAGCAGCCAAGCTGTGGATTTAATTAACTATGGCTACACCTTC
.,TRBJ2-2,TRBV6-6,.,CASSYYPRGATGELFF,TGTGCCAGCAGTTACTACCCCCGGGGGGCGACCGGGGAGCTGTTTTTT
.,TRBJ1-3,TRBV28,.,CASSFGQFSGNTIYF,TGTGCCAGCAGTTTTGGACAGTTCTCTGGAAACACCATATATTTT
.,TRBJ2-5,TRBV7-8,.,CASSLWGVVETQYF,TGTGCCAGCAGCTTGTGGGGAGTTGTGGAGACCCAGTACTTC
.,TRBJ1-1,TRBV5-6,once,CASFPGYRAMNTEAFF,TGTGCCAGCTTTCCCGGGTACAGGGCTATGAACACTGAAGCTTTCTTT
.,TRBJ2-7,TRBV5-6,.,CASSLFQGWNEQYF,TGTGCCAGCAGCTTGTTCCAGGGCTGGAACGAGCAGTACTTC
TRBD1,TRBJ1-2,TRBV19,.,CASSFGQGYGYTF,TGTGCCAGTAGTTTCGGACAGGGCTATGGCTACACCTTC
TRBD1,TRBJ2-3,TRBV9,.,CASSAAYRGDTQYF,TGTGCCAGCAGCGCGGCCTACAGGGGCGATACGCAGTATTTT
.,TRBJ2-3,TRBV19,.,CASRGDTQYF,TGTGCCAGTAGGGGGGATACGCAGTATTTT
.,TRBJ1-1,TRBV4-3,.,CASSQDIRTSWWGAFF,TGCGCCAGCAGCCAAGATATAAGGACCTCCTGGTGGGGAGCTTTCTTT
.,TRBJ1-2,TRBV10-3,.,CAIRSQGPVNYGYTF,TGTGCCATCAGATCCCAGGGGCCGGTTAACTATGGCTACACCTTC
.,TRBJ2-1,TRBV7-9,.,CASGAAYNEQFF,TGTGCCAGCGGTGCCGCCTACAATGAGCAGTTCTTC
.,TRBJ2-7,TRBV13,.,CASSFEGNYEQYF,TGTGCCAGCAGCTTCGAGGGGAACTACGAGCAGTACTTC
TRBD2,TRBJ2-7,TRBV6-5,.,CASSLNTGTSNEQYF,TGTGCCAGCAGTTTGAACACCGGGACTAGTAACGAGCAGTACTTC
.,TRBJ2-6,TRBV6-5,.,CASSPQVPEANVLTF,TGTGCCAGCAGTCCACAGGTTCCTGAGGCCAACGTCCTGACTTTC
.,TRBJ2-7,TRBV6-5,.,CASSRDGEQYF,TGTGCCAGCAGCCGAGACGGCGAGCAGTACTTC
.,TRBJ2-2,TRBV4-1,.,CASSPRTAHTGELFF,TGCGCCAGCAGCCCTAGGACAGCCCACACCGGGGAGCTGTTTTTT
.,TRBJ2-7,TRBV7-9,.,CASSLRGYEQYF,TGTGCCAGCAGCTTAAGGGGCTACGAGCAGTACTTC
.,TRBJ1-1,TRBV27,.,CASSRTELSLNTEAFF,TGTGCCAGCAGTCGGACAGAGCTATCCCTGAACACTGAAGCTTTCTTT
TRBD1,TRBJ1-4,TRBV27,.,CASSPGQATNEKLFF,TGTGCCAGCAGTCCAGGACAGGCAACTAATGAAAAACTGTTTTTT
TRBD1,TRBJ1-4,TRBV28,.,CASSRTGQATNEKLFF,TGTGCCAGCAGTCGGACAGGGCAGGCAACTAATGAAAAACTGTTTTTT
TRBD1,TRBJ1-5,TRBV28,.,CASSLDRGQPQHF,TGTGCCAGCAGCCTGGACAGGGGTCAGCCCCAGCATTTT
TRBD2,TRBJ2-3,TRBV28,.,CASAAGTSGGPFFTDTQYF,TGTGCCAGCGCAGCGGGAACTAGCGGGGGGCCCTTCTTCACAGATACGCAGTATTTT
.,TRBJ2-2,TRBV6-5,.,CASSYYGENTGELFF,TGTGCCAGCAGTTATTACGGCGAAAACACCGGGGAGCTGTTTTTT
.,TRBJ2-5,TRBV15,.,CATSRTTGGGKTQYF,TGTGCCACCAGCAGAACCACAGGGGGGGGAAAGACCCAGTACTTC
.,TRBJ2-6,TRBV7-8,.,CASSLGGRPAAGANVLTF,TGTGCCAGCAGCTTAGGGGGACGGCCGGCCGCCGGGGCCAACGTCCTGACTTTC
TRBD1,TRBJ2-1,TRBV4-1,.,CASSQVFDRGRANEQFF,TGCGCCAGCAGCCAAGTCTTCGACAGGGGGCGGGCAAATGAGCAGTTCTTC
.,TRBJ2-7,TRBV27,few,CASSPTWDPAYEQYF,TGTGCCAGCAGTCCGACTTGGGACCCTGCCTACGAGCAGTACTTC
.,TRBJ1-2,TRBV2,.,CASSDRETPNYGYTF,TGTGCCAGCAGTGACAGGGAGACTCCCAACTATGGCTACACCTTC
.,TRBJ2-7,TRBV4-2,.,CASSQDYTDYEQYF,TGTGCCAGCAGCCAAGACTATACGGACTACGAGCAGTACTTC
.,TRBJ2-1,TRBV28,.,CASAGGRDDEQFF,TGTGCCAGCGCTGGGGGTCGTGACGATGAGCAGTTCTTC